This T cell receptor (beta chain) derives from a study of cytomegalovirus exposure and HLA in healthy donors. Broader study findings: V- and J-gene trimming in TCR beta was tied to a missense DCLRE1C variant by an analysis performed later. Later, an analysis showed that TCR beta chains associated with HLA were more clonally expanded than others that were equally common.

Germline V gives CDR1 LNHDA, CDR2 SQIVND (reference sequence). Trimming took 6 bases from V and 1 from J, leaving 12 bases between them. This CDR3 is built from 14 residues. PCR used 60 Vbeta primers and 13 Jbeta primers. Some clones are missing from TCRdb's copy, which holds only in-frame ones; the method was immunoSEQ multiplex PCR. The sample includes around 180,000 clones, roughly nine tenths of them seen just once. Though probably carrying unrecorded immune exposures, donors were nominally healthy at sampling. A remark on this clone: Its antigen is currently unknown.

This chain connects TRBV19 to TRBJ1-1; D is undetermined. The specimen was PBMCs. The TCR sequence derives from a girl under three years old in good health and CMV-seronegative. The CDR3: CASSWGGPNTEAFF. CDR3 nucleotide sequence: TGTGCCAGTAGCTGGGGAGGGCCGAACACTGAAGCTTTCTTT.